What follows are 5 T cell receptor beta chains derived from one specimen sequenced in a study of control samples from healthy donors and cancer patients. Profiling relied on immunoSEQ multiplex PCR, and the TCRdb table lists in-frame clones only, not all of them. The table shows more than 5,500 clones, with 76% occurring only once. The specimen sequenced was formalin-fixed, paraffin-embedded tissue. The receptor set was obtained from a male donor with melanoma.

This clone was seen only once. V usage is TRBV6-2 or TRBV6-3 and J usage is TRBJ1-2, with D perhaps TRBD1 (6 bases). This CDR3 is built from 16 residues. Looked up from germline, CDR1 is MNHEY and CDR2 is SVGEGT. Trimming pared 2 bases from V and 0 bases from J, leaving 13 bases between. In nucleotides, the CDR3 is TGTGCCAGCAGTTACCCCACAGGGACCACTAACTATGGCTACACCTTC. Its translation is CASSYPTGTTNYGYTF.

The CDR3 reads CASSFPDRGRTEAFF. The CDR3 DNA sequence: TGTGCCAGCAGCTTCCCGGACAGGGGGAGAACTGAAGCTTTCTTT. The chain has TRBV11-2 and TRBJ1-1; 10 bases match TRBD1. The CDR3 length is 15 residues. V gave up 3 bases and J gave up 5 bases; unmatched junction bases: 6. Per the germline V gene, CDR1 is SGHAT and CDR2 is FQNNGV.

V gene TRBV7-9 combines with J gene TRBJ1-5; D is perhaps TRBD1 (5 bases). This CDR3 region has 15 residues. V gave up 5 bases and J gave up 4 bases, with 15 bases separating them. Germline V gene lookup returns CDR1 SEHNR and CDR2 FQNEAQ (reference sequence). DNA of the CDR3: TGTGCCAGCAGCACGGGGGACGTTCGGAATCAGCCCCAGCATTTT. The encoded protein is CASSTGDVRNQPQHF.

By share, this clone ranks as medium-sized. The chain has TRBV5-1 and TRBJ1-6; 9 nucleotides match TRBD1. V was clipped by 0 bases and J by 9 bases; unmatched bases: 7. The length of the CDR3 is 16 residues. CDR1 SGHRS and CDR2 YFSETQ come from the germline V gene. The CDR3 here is CASSLGSGQGGSPLHF. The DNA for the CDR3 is TGCGCCAGCAGCTTGGGTTCGGGACAGGGAGGTTCACCCCTCCACTTT.

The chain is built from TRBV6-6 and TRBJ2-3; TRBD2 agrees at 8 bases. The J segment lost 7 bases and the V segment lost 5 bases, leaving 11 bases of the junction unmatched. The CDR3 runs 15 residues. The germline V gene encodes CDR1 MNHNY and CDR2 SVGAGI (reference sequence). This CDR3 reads CASSAGLASMNTQYF. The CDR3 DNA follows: TGTGCCAGCAGTGCCGGACTAGCAAGCATGAATACGCAGTATTTT.